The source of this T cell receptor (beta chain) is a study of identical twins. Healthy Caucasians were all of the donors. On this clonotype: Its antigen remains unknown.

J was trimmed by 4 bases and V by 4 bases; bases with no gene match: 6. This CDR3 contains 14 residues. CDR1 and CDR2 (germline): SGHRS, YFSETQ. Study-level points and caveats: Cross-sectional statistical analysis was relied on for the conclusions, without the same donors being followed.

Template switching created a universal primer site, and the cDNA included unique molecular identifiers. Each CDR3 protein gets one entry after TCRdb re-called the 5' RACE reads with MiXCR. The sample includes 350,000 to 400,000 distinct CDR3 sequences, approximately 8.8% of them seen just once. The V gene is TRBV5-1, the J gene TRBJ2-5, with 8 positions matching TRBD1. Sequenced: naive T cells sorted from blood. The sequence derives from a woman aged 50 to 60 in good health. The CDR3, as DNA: TGCGCCAGCAGCGCGACAGGGGATCGAGAGACCCAGTACTTC. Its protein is CASSATGDRETQYF.